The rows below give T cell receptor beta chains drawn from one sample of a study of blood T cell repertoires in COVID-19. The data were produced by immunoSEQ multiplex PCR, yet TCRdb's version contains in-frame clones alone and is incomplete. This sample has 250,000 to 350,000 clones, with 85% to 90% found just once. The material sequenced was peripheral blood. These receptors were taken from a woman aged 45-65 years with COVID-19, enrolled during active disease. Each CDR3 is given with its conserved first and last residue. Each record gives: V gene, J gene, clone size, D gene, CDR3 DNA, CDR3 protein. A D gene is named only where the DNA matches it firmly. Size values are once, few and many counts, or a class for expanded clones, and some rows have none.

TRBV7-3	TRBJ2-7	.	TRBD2	TGTGCCAGCAGCCCGGGACTAGCGGGAACTACCGAGCAGTACTTC	CASSPGLAGTTEQYF
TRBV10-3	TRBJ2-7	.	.	TGTGCCATCAGCGGGAGCGTTAGGTACGAGCAGTACTTC	CAISGSVRYEQYF
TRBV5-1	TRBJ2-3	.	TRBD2	TGCGCCAGCAGCTTGGCACCACCGGGACTAGCGGGAGTGGGCACAGATACGCAGTATTTT	CASSLAPPGLAGVGTDTQYF
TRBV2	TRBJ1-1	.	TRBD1	TGTGCCAGCATTCGGACAGGGCTGAACACTGAAGCTTTCTTT	CASIRTGLNTEAFF
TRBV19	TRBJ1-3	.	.	TGTGCCAGTACCGACAGCCCAAACTCTGGAAACACCATATATTTT	CASTDSPNSGNTIYF
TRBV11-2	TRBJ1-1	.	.	TGTGCCAGCAGCTTAACAGGGTTGAACACTGAAGCTTTCTTT	CASSLTGLNTEAFF
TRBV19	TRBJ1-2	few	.	TGTGCCAGCAGCGGGTTATTGGGCTATGGCTACACCTTC	CASSGLLGYGYTF
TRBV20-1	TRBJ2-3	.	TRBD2	TGCAGTGCTAGTCCCCTAGCGGGCACAGATACGCAGTATTTT	CSASPLAGTDTQYF
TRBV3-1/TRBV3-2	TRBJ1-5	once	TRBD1	TGTGCCAGCAGCGCGGACAGGTATCAGCCCCAGCATTTT	CASSADRYQPQHF
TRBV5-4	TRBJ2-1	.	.	TGTGCCAGCAGCTTGCCGGCGGGCTCCTCCTACAATGAGCAGTTCTTC	CASSLPAGSSYNEQFF
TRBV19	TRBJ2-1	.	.	TGTGCCAGTAGTAGGGACTTATCGAGCTCCTACAATGAGCAGTTCTTC	CASSRDLSSSYNEQFF
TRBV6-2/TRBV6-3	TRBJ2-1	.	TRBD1	TGTGCCAGCAGCACCCGGGACAGGGGTGATAATGAGCAGTTCTTC	CASSTRDRGDNEQFF
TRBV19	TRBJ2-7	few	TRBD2	TGTGCCAGTAGTTACGGGAGGTACGAGCAGTACTTC	CASSYGRYEQYF
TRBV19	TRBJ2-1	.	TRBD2	TGTGCCAGTAGGGCGCCGGGACTAGCGCGGGGTGGTGAGCAGTTCTTC	CASRAPGLARGGEQFF
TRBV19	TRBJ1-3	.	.	TGTGCCAGTAACTCAGGGGCTGGAAACACCATATATTTT	CASNSGAGNTIYF
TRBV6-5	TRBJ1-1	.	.	TGTGCCAGCAGTTACGAGAGGAACACTGAAGCTTTCTTT	CASSYERNTEAFF
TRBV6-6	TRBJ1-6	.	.	TGTGCCAGCCATATACAGAATTCACCCCTCCACTTT	CASHIQNSPLHF
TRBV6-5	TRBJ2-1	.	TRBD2	TGTGCCAGCAGCGCAGCCCTAGCGGGAGCGTTGGAGCAGTTCTTC	CASSAALAGALEQFF
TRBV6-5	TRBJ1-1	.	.	TGTGCCAGCAGCCTCGACGGGGAGGACACTGAAGCTTTCTTT	CASSLDGEDTEAFF
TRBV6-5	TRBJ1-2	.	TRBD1	TGTGCCAGCGCCCGGACAGGGGACTATGGCTACACCTTC	CASARTGDYGYTF
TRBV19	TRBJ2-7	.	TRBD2	TGTGCCAGCAATAGCGGGAGGGCCCTTGACGAGCAGTACTTC	CASNSGRALDEQYF
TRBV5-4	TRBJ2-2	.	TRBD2	TGTGCCAGCAGCTTACTAGCGGGCCTGAACACCGGGGAGCTGTTTTTT	CASSLLAGLNTGELFF
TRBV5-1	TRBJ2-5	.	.	TGCGCCAGCAGCTTGGCACGGTACCAAGAGACCCAGTACTTC	CASSLARYQETQYF
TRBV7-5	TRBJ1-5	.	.	TGTGTCAGAAGCTACCTGCAGAATAGCAATCAGCCCCAGCATTTT	CVRSYLQNSNQPQHF
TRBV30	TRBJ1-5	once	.	TGTGCCTGGAAGGGGGACGGCAGACGTACTCAGCCCCAGCATTTT	CAWKGDGRRTQPQHF
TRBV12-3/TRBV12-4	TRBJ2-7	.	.	TGTGCCAGCCGCGACTATTACGAGCAGTACTTC	CASRDYYEQYF
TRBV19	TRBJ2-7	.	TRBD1	TGTGCCAGTAGCAGCACCGGGACAGTTCTTCCGGAGCAGTACTTC	CASSSTGTVLPEQYF
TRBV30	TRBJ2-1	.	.	TGTGCCTGGCGGGGTCACAATGAGCAGTTCTTC	CAWRGHNEQFF
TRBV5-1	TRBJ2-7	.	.	TGCGCCAGCACCGACCAAAGGAGGGCCGGGGGGCAGTACTTC	CASTDQRRAGGQYF
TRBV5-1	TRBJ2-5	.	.	TGCGCCAGCAGCTTGTCTAGCGCCCGCGGAGAGACCCAGTACTTC	CASSLSSARGETQYF
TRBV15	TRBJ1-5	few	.	TGTGCCACCAGCAGAGATATGGGCAGGTCGAATCAGCCCCAGCATTTT	CATSRDMGRSNQPQHF
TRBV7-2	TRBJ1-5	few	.	TGTGCCAGCAGCTCGGACGGGAGACGGAATAGCAATCAGCCCCAGCATTTT	CASSSDGRRNSNQPQHF
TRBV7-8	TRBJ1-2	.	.	TGTGCCAGCAGCTTAGGATCGGACAGACGTGGCTACACCTTC	CASSLGSDRRGYTF
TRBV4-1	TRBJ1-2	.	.	TGCGCCAGCAGCCATCCGGCACAGGGAATAGGCTATGGCTACACCTTC	CASSHPAQGIGYGYTF
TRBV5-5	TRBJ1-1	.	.	TGTGCCAGCAGCTTGGGGCTACCAGGAAACACTGAAGCTTTCTTT	CASSLGLPGNTEAFF
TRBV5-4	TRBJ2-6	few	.	TGTGCCAGCAGGTCTGAGTCTGGGGCCAACGTCCTGACTTTC	CASRSESGANVLTF
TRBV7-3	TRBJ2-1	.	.	TGTGCCAGCAGCTTAGATGGCGGTACAACCTACAATGAGCAGTTCTTC	CASSLDGGTTYNEQFF
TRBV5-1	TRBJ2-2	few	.	TGCGCCAGCAGCTTGGTGGCAGGGAACACCGGGGAGCTGTTTTTT	CASSLVAGNTGELFF
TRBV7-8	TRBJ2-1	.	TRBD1	TGTGCCAGCAGCACACGGGACAGGGGGATGAATGAGCAGTTCTTC	CASSTRDRGMNEQFF
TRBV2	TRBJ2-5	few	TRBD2	TGTGCCAGCAGGGACAGACTAGCGGGAGGAGAGACCCAGTACTTC	CASRDRLAGGETQYF
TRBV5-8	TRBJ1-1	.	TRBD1	TGTGCCAGCAGCTCGGGACAGGTCGGCACTGAAGCTTTCTTT	CASSSGQVGTEAFF
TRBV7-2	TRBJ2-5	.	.	TGTGCCAGCAGCTCCCCTCCAGAGACCCAGTACTTC	CASSSPPETQYF
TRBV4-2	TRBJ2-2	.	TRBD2	TGTGCCAGCAGCCAAGATTGGCTAGCGGGATTGAACACCGGGGAGCTGTTTTTT	CASSQDWLAGLNTGELFF
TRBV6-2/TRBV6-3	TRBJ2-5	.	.	TGTGCCAGCAGTTACATCGGGGGGCTCCTTCAAGAGACCCAGTACTTC	CASSYIGGLLQETQYF
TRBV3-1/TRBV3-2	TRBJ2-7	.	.	TGTGCCAGCAGCCCAGCGCGGATCTCCTACGAGCAGTACTTC	CASSPARISYEQYF
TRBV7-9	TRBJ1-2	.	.	TGTGCCAGCAGCTTAGTAGAACCCCAGCGGGGCTACACCTTC	CASSLVEPQRGYTF
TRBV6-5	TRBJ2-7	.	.	TGTGCCAGCAGTCAGACTTCAGGGGCGTACGAGCAGTACTTC	CASSQTSGAYEQYF
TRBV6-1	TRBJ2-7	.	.	TGTGCCAGCAGTGATTACGCGGGATCTCCTTACGAGCAGTACTTC	CASSDYAGSPYEQYF
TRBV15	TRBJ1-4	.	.	TGTGCCACCAGTAGAGGGGGGGGCGTTGAAAAACTGTTTTTT	CATSRGGGVEKLFF
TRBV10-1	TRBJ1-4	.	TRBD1	TGCGCCAGCAAGGGACAGGGTGGGGAAAAACTGTTTTTT	CASKGQGGEKLFF
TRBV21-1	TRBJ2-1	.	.	TGTGCCAGCAGCAAACCACAGGGGGTGATTTTACTAGCGGGAGCCCAATACAATGAGCAGTTCTTC	CASSKPQGVILLAGAQYNEQFF
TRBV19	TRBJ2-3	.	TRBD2	TGTGCCAGTGGAAATAGCGGGAGCGGGGCAGATACGCAGTATTTT	CASGNSGSGADTQYF
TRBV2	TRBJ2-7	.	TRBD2	TGTGCCAGCTACCAGGGAGGGTCGCACGAGCAGTACTTC	CASYQGGSHEQYF
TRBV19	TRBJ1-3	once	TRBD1	TGTGCCAGTAGTACCGGACGACAGGGGGCGAGACTCTCCGTAGGCTTT	CASSTGRQGARLSVGF